These T cell receptor beta chains were read from a single sample in a study of T cells after yellow fever vaccination. TCRdb fed the 5' RACE reads into MiXCR, producing one record per CDR3 protein. Among about 350,000 distinct CDR3 sequences listed, around 13% were seen once. The material was CD4+ T cells sorted from PBMCs, obtained 15 days after the yellow fever booster vaccination. These receptors originate from a young man who received the YFV17D yellow fever vaccine. The CDR3 runs from the conserved cysteine through the conserved F or W. Each record gives: V gene, CDR3 protein.

v_gene: TRBV20-1
CDR3aa: CSRSYGGQAGLQHF

v_gene: TRBV6-5
CDR3aa: CASSRQDVNYGYTF

v_gene: TRBV7-9
CDR3aa: CASSSDRSGETQYF

v_gene: TRBV28
CDR3aa: CASSRPWSSGFYGYTF

v_gene: TRBV7-2
CDR3aa: CASSQNVRGGQETQYF

v_gene: TRBV5-4
CDR3aa: CASSGGGRLQNTGELFF

v_gene: TRBV7-2
CDR3aa: CASTSQSNTEAFF

v_gene: TRBV20-1
CDR3aa: CSARDPLSGGASSYNEQFF

v_gene: TRBV27
CDR3aa: CASSLRDRGRAGELFF

v_gene: TRBV5-6
CDR3aa: CASRLRVAGETQYF